This T cell receptor beta chain was sequenced in a study of blood T cells in healthy people across ages. Trimming at V came to 3 bases and at J to 8 bases, leaving 3 bases not matched to a gene. CDR3 size: 12 residues. Germline assignment: CDR1 DFQATT and CDR2 SNEGSKA (reference sequence). A second roughly 6 to 12 cycle PCR used barcoded and J-beta primers. TCRdb called the 5' RACE reads again in MiXCR, with one record for every CDR3 protein. Among approximately 1.5 million distinct CDR3 sequences listed, about 42% were seen once. This clonotype occurred a few times. The chain is built from TRBV20-1 and TRBJ1-4; TRBD1 matches at 7 bases. This sequence originates from a woman younger than 35 in good health. The sequenced sample was blood. The CDR3 loop is CSARGDREKLFF. The CDR3, as DNA: TGCAGTGCTAGGGGGGACAGAGAAAAACTGTTTTTT.